A single T cell receptor (beta chain) is shown here with its context. Antigen: not known. This entry belongs to a study of blood T cells in healthy people across ages. Overall study findings and caveats: Relative to aged donors, long-lived donors carried more naive CD4+ cells and displayed higher diversity.

The authors ran a second PCR of 7 to 11 cycles using a sample-barcoded 5' primer and a J-beta primer mix. One entry per CDR3 protein results from TCRdb running MiXCR on the 5' RACE reads. The sample consists of about 1.4 million distinct CDR3 sequences, approximately 60% of them appearing once. Isolation of PBMCs gave at least 6.5 million cells per sample. Extractions gave at least 5.5 micrograms of total RNA per sample. Sequencing input: blood. The source of this sequence is a man in his late teens or twenties in good health.

In nucleotides, the CDR3 is TGTGCCAGCAGCCCGGTCGCTGGGCAGCCCCAGCATTTT. It yields the protein CASSPVAGQPQHF. The chain recombines TRBV7-2 with TRBJ1-5; unclear D gene. Germline-derived CDR1 and CDR2 are SGHTA and FQGNSA. V shed 5 bases and J shed 7 bases, with 12 bases lying between them. CDR3 length: 13 amino acids.